A single sample gave rise to the 3 T cell receptor beta chains below, sequenced in a study of T-cell reconstitution after alpha-beta-depleted transplantation in children. This sample's TCRbeta library carried unique molecular identifier barcodes. TCRdb analysed the PCR reads with MiXCR anew, one entry per CDR3 protein. The table lists 80,000 to 95,000 distinct CDR3 sequences, 7.5% to 9.5% of them singletons. Here the sequenced sample was PBMCs from the stem cell graft donor, taken from the stem cell graft. The receptors were sampled from a human donor who donated a stem cell graft to a child with congenital amegakaryocytic thrombocytopenia.

This clonotype appeared many times. This rearrangement joins TRBV5-1 to TRBJ1-1; D remains ambiguous. The CDR3 is 15 amino acids. Trimming took 0 bases from V and 6 from J, leaving 15 bases between them. Germline values: CDR1 SGHRS, CDR2 YFSETQ. CDR3 DNA sequence: TGCGCCAGCAGCTTGGATGGTCGGGGTCCCCCTGAAGCTTTCTTT. It codes for CASSLDGRGPPEAFF.

The table lists this clonotype with many counts. This rearrangement joins TRBV12-3 or TRBV12-4 to TRBJ2-3; D is ambiguous. Trimming shortened V by 4 bases and J by 6 bases, and 11 bases separated the two germline ends. CDR3 size: 13 residues. The CDR3 DNA reads as TGTGCCAGCAGTTGGTCTTTTGGCGATACGCAGTATTTT. Protein product: CASSWSFGDTQYF.

At least ten counts were recorded for this clonotype. The chain couples TRBV7-2 to TRBJ2-5; 14 bases line up with TRBD2. The CDR3 has 23 residues. V was pared by 2 bases and J by 3 bases, with 23 bases of the junction left unmatched. Germline CDR1 and CDR2: SGHTA and FQGNSA. CDR3 DNA sequence: TGTGCCAGCAGCTTATCTGGACTCCTATCGATGGGACTAGCGGGAGAGGGAGAAGAGACCCAGTACTTC. It specifies CASSLSGLLSMGLAGEGEETQYF.